What follows are 27 T cell receptor beta chains derived from one specimen sequenced in a study of shared clonotypes between healthy human individuals. The protocol was immunoSEQ multiplex PCR, while the TCRdb copy is restricted to in-frame clones and leaves out a portion. The repertoire holds fewer than 3 million clones, 80% to 95% seen once, with 0.37% in the top ten. The sample comprised naive CD4+ T cells from PBMCs. Subset meaning: CD45RA+ positively selected. The receptor source for this set is a young man in good health. Some clones in this sample may be carry-over from other donors' samples.

This sequence joins TRBV21-1 and TRBJ1-1; the D call in the table, TRBD1, was not verified against the DNA. TRBV21-1 is a known pseudogene. The CDR3 totals 14 residues. The CDR3 sequence is CASSLQSQNTEAFF. CDR3 coding DNA: TGTGCCAGCAGCCTACAGAGCCAGAACACTGAAGCTTTCTTT.

The CDR3 is CASSWDGGTYEQYF. The CDR3 nucleotides read TGTGCCAGCAGTTGGGACGGCGGGACCTACGAGCAGTACTTC. The V and J genes are TRBV28 and TRBJ2-7, with a possible D match to TRBD2 (6 bases). V shed 4 bases and J shed 2 bases, with 12 bases lying between them. CDR1 MDHEN and CDR2 SYDVKM come from the germline V gene. The CDR3 contains 14 residues.

The gene calls are TRBV7-2 and TRBJ2-1, with 9 bases fitting TRBD2. V trimming: 5 bases; J trimming: 3 bases; junction bases outside the gene matches: 11. Per germline, CDR1 SGHTA and CDR2 FQGNSA. The CDR3 covers 17 residues. The CDR3 is CASSPGQGGRDYNEQFF. CDR3 nucleotides: TGTGCCAGCAGCCCCGGGCAAGGCGGGAGGGACTACAATGAGCAGTTCTTC.

This clone was counted between two and nine times. The same CDR3 arises from other DNA sequences in this sample as well. The chain links TRBV18 to TRBJ1-1, with 11 bases identical to TRBD1. V trimming: 4 bases; J trimming: 1 base; junction bases outside the gene matches: 2. CDR3 length: 15 residues. CDR1 and CDR2 (germline): KGHSH, LQKENI. The CDR3 DNA reads TGTGCCAGCTCACTAGGGACAGGGGGGAACACTGAAGCTTTCTTT. As protein: CASSLGTGGNTEAFF.

The chain uses TRBV15 and TRBJ1-1, with D possibly matching TRBD1 (5 bases). The CDR3 is made up of 13 amino acids. V gave up 1 base and J gave up 8 bases, with 11 bases separating them. From germline, CDR1 is LNHNV and CDR2 YYDKDF (reference sequence). CDR3 region: CATSRVPRTEAFF. CDR3 in DNA: TGTGCCACCAGCAGAGTACCCCGGACAGAAGCTTTCTTT. The full variable domain, its missing parts supplied by reference TRBV15 and TRBJ1-1, is DAMVIQNPRYQVTQFGKPVTLSCSQTLNHNVMYWYQQKSSQAPKLLFHYYDKDFNNEADTPDNFQSRRPNTSFCFLDIRSPGLGDTAMYLCATSRVPRTEAFFGQGTRLTVV.

The rearrangement links TRBV28 to TRBJ2-4; TRBD2 matches 10 bases. V was clipped by 6 bases and J by 0 bases; unmatched bases: 8. The CDR3 has 17 amino acids. Germline CDR1 and CDR2: MDHEN and SYDVKM. The CDR3 coding sequence is TGTGCCAGCAGCTGGACTAGCGGACAACTAGCCAAAAACATTCAGTACTTC. It yields the protein CASSWTSGQLAKNIQYF.

The rearrangement links TRBV5-1 to TRBJ1-5, with a tentative D call TRBD1 (5 bases). The CDR3 spans 15 residues. Deletions cut 2 bases from V and 7 bases from J, with 16 bases between. Germline V gene data show CDR1 as SGHRS and CDR2 as YFSETQ. The CDR3 here is CASSLGGVSSQPQHF. In nucleotides, the CDR3 is TGCGCCAGCAGCTTAGGAGGGGTCAGCTCGCAGCCCCAGCATTTT.

The gene calls are TRBV18 and TRBJ2-7; 7 bases match TRBD2. Germline V gene data show CDR1 as KGHSH and CDR2 as LQKENI. V dropped 3 bases and J dropped 2; count of bases not matched to a gene: 13. The CDR3 length is 17 residues. DNA of the CDR3: TGTGCCAGCTCACCGTCGGCAACGGGAGGACAAACCTACGAGCAGTACTTC. It codes for CASSPSATGGQTYEQYF.

The V gene is TRBV6-1, the J gene TRBJ1-1; D gene unclear. Germline V gene lookup returns CDR1 MNHNS and CDR2 SASEGT. V lost 5 bases and J lost 0, with 13 bases in between. The CDR3 totals 15 residues. The DNA of the CDR3 is TGTGCCAGCAGTCTAACATGGGGTTTGAACACTGAAGCTTTCTTT. Protein: CASSLTWGLNTEAFF.

This clone was found once. The chain is built from TRBV7-2 and TRBJ2-4; D not certain. The germline V gene has CDR1 SGHTA and CDR2 FQGNSA. Trimming cost V 6 bases and J 1 base, with 10 bases left between them. The CDR3 runs 14 residues. In nucleotides, the CDR3 is TGTGCCAGCAGAAAACCCGGGGCCAAAAACATTCAGTACTTC. Translating it yields CASRKPGAKNIQYF.

The rearrangement links TRBV7-8 to TRBJ2-1; 11 nucleotides match TRBD2. Looked up from germline, CDR1 is SGHVS and CDR2 is FQNEAQ. V shed 2 bases and J 7 bases; nucleotides not matched to a gene: 1. The CDR3 runs to 14 residues. The CDR3 DNA sequence: TGTGCCAGCAGCTTATCTAGCGGGAGGAATGAGCAGTTCTTC. This encodes CASSLSSGRNEQFF.

V and J are TRBV5-4 and TRBJ2-1; 14 positions match TRBD2. Germline V gene data show CDR1 as SGHNT and CDR2 as YYREEE (reference sequence). With V trimmed by 0 bases and J by 6 bases, 8 bases remained unmatched. This CDR3 contains 18 residues. CDR3 residues: CASSLGLAGGPVSNEQFF. CDR3 nucleotides: TGTGCCAGCAGCTTGGGACTAGCGGGAGGGCCGGTCAGCAATGAGCAGTTCTTC.

This clone came up a few times. The chain recombines TRBV7-3 with TRBJ1-5, with a tentative D call TRBD1 (5 bases). V dropped 0 bases and J dropped 3 bases, with 9 bases sitting between them. The CDR3 has 15 amino acids. Germline lookup yields CDR1 SGHTA and CDR2 FQGTGA. CDR3: CASSLTNRYNQPQHF. CDR3 bases: TGTGCCAGCAGCTTAACCAACAGGTACAATCAGCCCCAGCATTTT.

J is TRBJ1-3 and V is TRBV18, with a weak D call TRBD1 (6 bases). Per germline, CDR1 KGHSH and CDR2 LQKENI. Trimming pared 10 bases from V and 2 bases from J, leaving 18 bases between. CDR3 length: 15 amino acids. CDR3 DNA sequence: TGTGCCACGAACCCGGACAGCTCAACTGGAAACACCATATATTTT. Translation gives CATNPDSSTGNTIYF.

The genes are TRBV19 and TRBJ1-2; a possible D gene is TRBD1 (5 bases). The germline gives CDR1 LNHDA, CDR2 SQIVND (reference sequence). This CDR3 region has 14 residues. Trimming removed 5 bases from V and 7 bases from J, with 17 bases in between. CDR3 amino acids: CASSQPGRDGGYTF. The CDR3 coding sequence is TGTGCCAGTAGTCAACCGGGGAGGGACGGTGGCTACACCTTC.

The chain couples TRBV7-2 to TRBJ1-1; 7 bases agree with TRBD1. Trimming took 5 bases from V and 4 from J; bases not matched to a gene: 4. CDR1 and CDR2 (germline): SGHTA, FQGNSA. There are 13 residues in the CDR3. The CDR3, as DNA: TGTGCCAGCAGCCCCCGACAGGGCACTGAAGCTTTCTTT. This encodes CASSPRQGTEAFF.

In DNA, the CDR3 is TGCGCCAGCAGCAAAGGCTCCCCATTCGACGGTAGCAATCAGCCCCAGCATTTT. It yields the protein CASSKGSPFDGSNQPQHF. The chain is built from TRBV4-1 and TRBJ1-5; no reliable D call. V was clipped by 5 bases and J by 0 bases, with 20 bases between them. Germline loops: CDR1 MGHRA, CDR2 YSYEKL. The CDR3 is made up of 18 amino acids.

This clone has a handful of counts. The rearrangement links TRBV25-1 to TRBJ1-4, with 7 nucleotides matching TRBD1. The CDR3 spans 15 residues. Trimming at V came to 6 bases and at J to 4 bases, leaving 8 bases not matched to a gene. CDR1 and CDR2 (germline): MGHDK, SYGVNS. This chain's CDR3 is CASSGSGGNNEKLFF. The CDR3 region has the DNA TGTGCCAGCAGCGGATCAGGGGGTAATAATGAAAAACTGTTTTTT.

The chain recombines TRBV7-3 with TRBJ2-7, with TRBD1 as a possible D gene (5 bases). Trimming removed 9 bases from V and 3 bases from J, with 24 bases in between. This CDR3 spans 16 amino acids. Germline V gene data show CDR1 as SGHTA and CDR2 as FQGTGA. As DNA, the CDR3 is TGTGCCAGGGCTACAATAATTCAGGGAATCGTCTACGAGCAGTACTTC. Its translation: CARATIIQGIVYEQYF.

The chain's CDR3 is CSVPTPRQSNEQFF. The CDR3 DNA reads as TGCAGCGTCCCCACGCCGCGGCAGTCCAATGAGCAGTTCTTC. This chain joins TRBV29-1 and TRBJ2-1; the D is unclear. The CDR3 totals 14 residues. CDR1 and CDR2 (germline): SQVTM, ANQGSEA. V was trimmed by 6 bases and J by 6 bases, leaving 18 bases between them.

The J gene is TRBJ2-7, the V gene TRBV28, with 8 bases lining up with TRBD1. Germline trimming cut 7 bases from V and 3 bases from J; bases unmatched to any gene: 8. Germline assignment: CDR1 MDHEN and CDR2 SYDVKM. The CDR3 is 14 residues long. CDR3 bases: TGTGCCAGCATCTCGACAGGGGTTGACTACGAGCAGTACTTC. Its translation: CASISTGVDYEQYF.

This clone occurred a few times. The identical CDR3 is also encoded by other nucleotide sequences in the sample. The CDR3 reads CASSLGRNTEAFF. The CDR3 DNA is TGTGCCAGCAGCTTGGGTAGGAACACTGAAGCTTTCTTT. V usage is TRBV5-4 and J usage is TRBJ1-1; D gene uncertain. Germline V gene data show CDR1 as SGHNT and CDR2 as YYREEE (reference sequence). The V end was cut by 0 bases, the J end by 1 base, with 4 bases between. The CDR3 is 13 residues long. Full variable domain (rest looked up from reference TRBV5-4 and TRBJ1-1): ETGVTQSPTHLIKTRGQQVTLRCSSQSGHNTVSWYQQALGQGPQFIFQYYREEENGRGNFPPRFSGLQFPNYSSELNVNALELDDSALYLCASSLGRNTEAFFGQGTRLTVV.

The rearrangement joins TRBV4-2 to TRBJ1-3; TRBD1 might be the D (5 bases). CDR3 length: 14 residues. Germline CDR1 LGHNA, CDR2 YNFKEQ. V lost 2 bases and J lost 5, with 10 bases in between. CDR3 coding DNA: TGTGCCAGCAGCCAACAGGGCCTGAGAAACACCATATATTTT. This encodes CASSQQGLRNTIYF.

The rearrangement joins TRBV6-6 to TRBJ2-1; D is undetermined. Germline-derived CDR1 and CDR2 are MNHNY and SVGAGI (reference sequence). This CDR3 contains 14 residues. The germline V and J ends were trimmed by 2 bases and 4 bases, with 9 bases remaining between them. In DNA form, the CDR3 reads TGTGCCAGCAGTTACGGTGACTCATACAATGAGCAGTTCTTC. Translation: CASSYGDSYNEQFF.

In this sample, this clone turned up a few times. The rearrangement joins TRBV28 to TRBJ1-5; D is possibly TRBD1 (6 bases). Germline V gene data show CDR1 as MDHEN and CDR2 as SYDVKM. The CDR3 totals 15 residues. Between the trimmed V and J ends, which lost 6 bases and 2 bases, there was a span of 14 bases. The CDR3 bases are TGTGCCAGCAGGACAGGCGACCGGGGCAATCAGCCCCAGCATTTT. Translation: CASRTGDRGNQPQHF.

The chain combines TRBV2 with TRBJ2-3; 9 bases fit TRBD2. Germline V CDR1 and CDR2: SNHLY, FYNNEI. This CDR3 contains 14 residues. The J segment lost 8 bases and the V segment lost 6 bases, leaving 9 bases of the junction unmatched. The CDR3 DNA is TGTGCCAGCAGGGGGGACATACTAGCGGGTACGCAGTATTTT. It yields the protein CASRGDILAGTQYF.

The genes are TRBV7-9 and TRBJ1-1; 8 bases align to TRBD1. Trimming cost V 8 bases and J 1 base; bases outside gene matches: 6. The CDR3 is 14 amino acids. The germline CDR1 and CDR2 sequences are SEHNR and FQNEAQ (reference sequence). CDR3 region: CASRQQGGNTEAFF. The DNA of the CDR3 is TGTGCCAGCCGTCAACAGGGGGGGAACACTGAAGCTTTCTTT.